The 16 T cell receptor beta chains below come from one sample, sequenced in a study of T-cell memory formation after mild COVID-19. TCRdb reanalysed the 5' RACE reads using MiXCR and keeps one entry per CDR3 protein. The repertoire holds about 390,000 distinct CDR3 sequences, with roughly 15% as singletons. Sequenced material: PBMCs or a T cell subset sorted from them (not recorded which). Every receptor here comes from a young man who had mild COVID-19 (a few samples of this study predate the infection). Cell type and time point are not known.

The genes are TRBV4-1 and TRBJ1-3; 7 bases align to TRBD1. Germline-derived CDR1 and CDR2 are MGHRA and YSYEKL. Trimming removed 1 base from V and 5 bases from J; junction bases left unmatched: 11. This CDR3 is 17 amino acids long. The CDR3 loop is CASSQGRSVGGRNTIYF. The CDR3 DNA follows: TGCGCCAGCAGCCAAGGCAGGAGCGTAGGGGGCAGAAACACCATATATTTT.

This clonotype showed up just a few times. The chain's CDR3 is CASSLDGGAADTQYF. CDR3 coding DNA: TGTGCCAGCAGCTTAGATGGGGGGGCCGCAGATACGCAGTATTTT. The J gene is TRBJ2-3, the V gene TRBV7-6; possibly TRBD2 for D (7 bases). The CDR3 spans 15 residues. CDR1 is SGHVS and CDR2 is FNYEAQ in the germline V gene. V was cut by 1 base and J by 4 bases, with 12 bases left in between.

This clonotype was seen at least ten times. This sequence joins TRBV29-1 and TRBJ2-2; TRBD1 or TRBD2 may be the D gene (6 bases each). V was trimmed by 8 bases and J by 6 bases, leaving 25 bases between them. The CDR3 contains 16 residues. Germline V gene lookup returns CDR1 SQVTM and CDR2 ANQGSEA. The CDR3 sequence is CSLCNVGGLRAGELFF. The CDR3 region has the DNA TGCAGCCTTTGTAACGTCGGGGGCTTGCGGGCCGGGGAGCTGTTTTTT.

The chain links TRBV12-3 or TRBV12-4 to TRBJ2-1; 8 positions agree with TRBD2. The CDR3 totals 15 residues. The V segment lost 6 bases and the J segment 0 bases; nucleotides outside the gene matches: 4. CDR3 DNA: TGTGCCAGCAGGACCGGGACTAGCTCCTACAATGAGCAGTTCTTC. Protein: CASRTGTSSYNEQFF.

J is TRBJ2-4 and V is TRBV2; D gene unclear. Germline assignment: CDR1 SNHLY and CDR2 FYNNEI. V was pared by 7 bases and J by 0 bases, with 7 bases between. CDR3 length equals 13 residues. CDR3: CASTLVAKNIQYF. CDR3 sequence (DNA): TGTGCCAGCACTTTGGTAGCCAAAAACATTCAGTACTTC.

The sample holds a few counts of this clonotype. The chain combines TRBV7-6 with TRBJ2-1; 9 bases are a match to TRBD2. CDR3 length equals 17 residues. V lost 3 bases, J lost 3 bases, and 9 bases stayed unmatched. Germline V lookup: CDR1 SGHVS, CDR2 FNYEAQ. Written as DNA, the CDR3 is TGTGCCAGCAGCTTCTCTTACGGCGGGGGGGTCTACAATGAGCAGTTCTTC. It translates to CASSFSYGGGVYNEQFF.

The DNA of the CDR3 is TGTGCCAGCAGCAAGGCCGGGGATCTCAGCAATGAGCAGTTCTTC. It specifies CASSKAGDLSNEQFF. The chain recombines TRBV7-8 with TRBJ2-1; maybe TRBD2 (5 bases). This CDR3 has 15 residues. The V and J ends lost 5 bases and 6 bases respectively, with 17 bases between them. CDR1 and CDR2 from the germline V gene are SGHVS and FQNEAQ.

The chain combines TRBV7-2 with TRBJ2-3; TRBD2 is a possible D gene (7 bases). CDR1 and CDR2 (germline): SGHTA, FQGNSA. Deletions cut 6 bases from V and 14 bases from J, with 21 bases between. The CDR3 consists of 13 residues. This chain's CDR3 is CASSWVGGAPGYF. Written as DNA, the CDR3 is TGTGCCAGCAGTTGGGTAGGGGGGGCGCCCGGGTATTTT.

This clonotype was seen only a few times. The rearrangement joins TRBV7-3 to TRBJ2-1, with 7 positions matching TRBD1. Germline CDR1 and CDR2: SGHTA and FQGTGA. The CDR3 has 14 residues. J lost 11 bases, V lost 5 bases, and 12 bases had no gene match. The CDR3 sequence: CASSPTLTGNKQFF. Written as DNA, the CDR3 is TGTGCCAGCAGCCCTACCCTGACAGGGAATAAGCAGTTCTTC. Using reference TRBV7-3 and TRBJ2-1 for the parts outside the CDR3, the full variable domain is GAGVSQTPSNKVTEKGKYVELRCDPISGHTALYWYRQSLGQGPEFLIYFQGTGAADDSGLPNDRFFAVRPEGSVSTLKIQRTERGDSAVYLCASSPTLTGNKQFFGPGTRLTVL.

This clonotype was seen more than once but under ten times. The chain has TRBV28 and TRBJ2-7; tentatively, D is TRBD2 (6 bases). V gave up 6 bases and J gave up 3 bases, with 15 bases separating them. The CDR3 totals 14 residues. The germline V gene has CDR1 MDHEN and CDR2 SYDVKM. The CDR3 is CASSWRGPRYEQYV. In DNA form, the CDR3 reads TGTGCCAGCAGCTGGAGGGGCCCCCGCTACGAGCAGTACGTC.

In this sample, this clonotype turned up a few times. The CDR3 sequence is CSARGRGHEKLFF. DNA of the CDR3: TGCAGCGCCCGAGGGAGGGGGCACGAAAAACTGTTTTTT. This chain connects TRBV29-1 to TRBJ1-4; TRBD1 aligns across 7 bases. This CDR3 is 13 amino acids long. J was trimmed by 8 bases and V by 7 bases; bases with no gene match: 10. Germline values: CDR1 SQVTM, CDR2 ANQGSEA. Full variable domain (rest looked up from reference TRBV29-1 and TRBJ1-4): SAVISQKPSRDICQRGTSLTIQCQVDSQVTMMFWYRQQPGQSLTLIATANQGSEATYESGFVIDKFPISRPNLTFSTLTVSNMSPEDSSIYLCSARGRGHEKLFFGSGTQLSVL.

In its sample, this clonotype was seen a few times. The chain couples TRBV28 to TRBJ1-2; 7 positions match TRBD1. V was pared by 1 base and J by 7 bases, with 3 bases of the junction left unmatched. The CDR3 consists of 13 residues. The V gene's germline CDR1 is MDHEN and CDR2 SYDVKM. The chain's CDR3 is CASSLYRGGGYTF. CDR3 DNA: TGTGCCAGCAGTTTATACAGGGGAGGTGGCTACACCTTC.

This chain uses TRBV11-2 with TRBJ1-3; D is uncertain. Germline loops: CDR1 SGHAT, CDR2 FQNNGV. The V end lost 5 bases, the J end lost 4 bases, and 15 bases lay between the germline ends. This CDR3 region has 15 residues. The CDR3 sequence is CASSPSGILGNTIYF. The CDR3 DNA reads TGTGCCAGCAGCCCCTCGGGCATATTGGGAAACACCATATATTTT.

The chain combines TRBV9 with TRBJ2-3; possibly TRBD2 for D (5 bases). In germline, CDR1 is SGDLS, CDR2 YYNGEE. The CDR3 spans 16 residues. With 0 bases removed from V and 0 bases from J, the gap between germline ends came to 11 bases. As DNA, the CDR3 is TGTGCCAGCAGCGTAGCAGGCCGGACTAGCACAGATACGCAGTATTTT. Translating it yields CASSVAGRTSTDTQYF.

The chain combines TRBV12-3 or TRBV12-4 with TRBJ1-6; D not certain. This CDR3 region has 13 residues. The ends were cut back, 3 bases at V and 7 bases at J, with 7 bases in the middle. The CDR3 region has the DNA TGTGCCAGCAGTTTTAACCCCAATTCACCCCTCCACTTT. The encoded protein is CASSFNPNSPLHF.

The chain links TRBV4-3 to TRBJ2-1, with 10 bases fitting TRBD1. V dropped 4 bases and J dropped 12; count of bases not matched to a gene: 6. This CDR3 has 13 residues. The germline V gene encodes CDR1 LGHNA and CDR2 YSLEER. CDR3 sequence reads: CASSRGTGASQFF. DNA for the CDR3: TGCGCCAGCAGCCGAGGGACAGGGGCTTCGCAGTTCTTC.